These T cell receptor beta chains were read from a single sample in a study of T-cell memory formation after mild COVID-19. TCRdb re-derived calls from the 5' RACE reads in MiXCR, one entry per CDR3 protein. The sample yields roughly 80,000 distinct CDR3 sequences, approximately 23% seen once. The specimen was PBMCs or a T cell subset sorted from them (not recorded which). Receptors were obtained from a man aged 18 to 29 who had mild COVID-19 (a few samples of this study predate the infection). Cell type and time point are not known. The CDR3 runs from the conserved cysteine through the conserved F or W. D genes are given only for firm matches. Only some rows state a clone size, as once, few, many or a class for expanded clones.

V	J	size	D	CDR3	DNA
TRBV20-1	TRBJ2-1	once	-	CSALSGRSPYNEQFF	TGCAGTGCCCTCTCAGGCCGTTCGCCCTACAATGAGCAGTTCTTC
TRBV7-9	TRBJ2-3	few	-	CASSFLSGVSTDTQYF	TGTGCCAGCAGCTTCCTTTCAGGGGTGAGCACAGATACGCAGTATTTT
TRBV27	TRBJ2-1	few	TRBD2	CASSGNGLAGGLGSYNEQFF	TGTGCCAGCAGTGGTAATGGACTAGCGGGGGGGCTAGGTTCCTACAATGAGCAGTTCTTC
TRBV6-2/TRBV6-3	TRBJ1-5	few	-	CASSYSGDTYSNQPQHF	TGTGCCAGCAGTTACTCAGGGGACACCTATAGCAATCAGCCCCAGCATTTT
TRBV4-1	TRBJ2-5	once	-	CASSQESGARQETQYF	TGCGCCAGCAGCCAAGAATCCGGGGCGCGTCAAGAGACCCAGTACTTC
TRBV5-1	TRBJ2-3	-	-	CASSVGRLGTDTQYF	TGCGCCAGCAGCGTGGGACGGCTGGGCACAGATACGCAGTATTTT
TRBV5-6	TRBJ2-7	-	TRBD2	CASSSPGLAGVRNEQYF	TGTGCCAGCAGCTCCCCGGGGCTAGCGGGGGTTCGGAACGAGCAGTACTTC
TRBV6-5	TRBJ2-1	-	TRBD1	CASSLGTGEGEQFF	TGTGCCAGCAGCCTCGGGACAGGGGAGGGCGAGCAGTTCTTC
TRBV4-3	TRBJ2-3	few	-	CASSQGQGSTDTQYF	TGCGCCAGCAGCCAAGGGCAGGGGTCGACAGATACGCAGTATTTT
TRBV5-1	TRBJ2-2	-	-	CASSPDGVAGELFF	TGCGCCAGCAGCCCGGACGGGGTAGCCGGGGAGCTGTTTTTT
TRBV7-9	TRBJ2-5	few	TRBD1	CASSPSRGRSQETQYF	TGTGCCAGCAGCCCTTCGAGGGGGCGGTCCCAAGAGACCCAGTACTTC
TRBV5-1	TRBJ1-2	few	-	CASSYRTVSDYGYTF	TGCGCCAGCAGCTATCGGACAGTCTCAGACTATGGCTACACCTTC
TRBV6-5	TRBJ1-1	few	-	CASSYGMGNTEAFF	TGTGCCAGCAGTTACGGGATGGGGAACACTGAAGCTTTCTTT
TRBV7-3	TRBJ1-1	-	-	CASRAYPGKEAFF	TGTGCCAGCAGAGCTTACCCGGGGAAGGAAGCTTTCTTT
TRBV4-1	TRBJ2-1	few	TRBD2	CASSTAGGYEQFF	TGCGCCAGCAGCACAGCGGGGGGTTATGAGCAGTTCTTC
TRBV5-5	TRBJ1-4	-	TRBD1	CASSLAHRTGGEKLFF	TGTGCCAGCAGCTTGGCCCATCGGACAGGGGGTGAAAAACTGTTTTTT
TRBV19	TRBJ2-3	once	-	CASSAMAGFTDTQYF	TGTGCCAGTAGCGCAATGGCAGGCTTCACAGATACGCAGTATTTT
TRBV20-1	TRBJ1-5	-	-	CSARDRGSGFLSDQPQHF	TGCAGTGCTAGAGATCGAGGTTCCGGTTTTTTATCGGATCAGCCCCAGCATTTT
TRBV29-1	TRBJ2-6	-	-	CSVEVGGTGANVLTF	TGCAGCGTTGAAGTAGGGGGGACTGGGGCCAACGTCCTGACTTTC
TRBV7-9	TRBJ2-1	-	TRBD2	CASFGSGANEQFF	TGTGCCAGCTTCGGGAGCGGGGCCAATGAGCAGTTCTTC
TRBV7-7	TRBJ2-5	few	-	CASSQGLGQETQYF	TGTGCCAGCAGCCAAGGACTCGGCCAAGAGACCCAGTACTTC
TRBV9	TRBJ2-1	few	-	CASSSHGASYEQFF	TGTGCCAGCAGCTCTCACGGTGCTAGCTATGAGCAGTTCTTC
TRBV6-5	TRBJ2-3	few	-	CASSDSRSTDTQYF	TGTGCCAGCAGTGATAGCAGATCCACAGATACGCAGTATTTT